Described below is a single T cell receptor beta chain sequence and its context. Its antigen is unknown. As the CDR3 is not closed by the conserved phenylalanine or tryptophan, this likely results from a read error. This record belongs to a study of human T cells and chemical hapten exposure. Study-wide context: Slight volume differences across pooled libraries mainly accounted for varying per-sample TCR yields.

Study observations and caveats: Those TCRs sitting above 1 in 1000 frequency stayed the same with DPC sensitization.

Unique molecular identifiers were attached to individual cDNA molecules within the library. Per the study methods: The number of TCRs in each sample had a median of about 95,000 and spanned about 23,224 to 700,000. TCRdb called the RACE reads again in MiXCR, with one record for every CDR3 protein. Here the V and J calls rest on TCRdb's processing, not on the authors' analysis. The data show some 93,000 distinct CDR3 sequences, with about 10% seen just once and 2.5% to 3% held by the top ten. The germline V gene has CDR1 LNHDA and CDR2 SQIVND (reference sequence). This CDR3 has 17 amino acids. V was pared by 0 bases and J by 1 base, with 13 bases between. Noted time point: healthy volunteer bleed at 2 weeks. From whole blood left unfractionated, total RNA was extracted.

This TCR was recovered from a female donor in good health. Some clones in this sample may be carry-over from other donors' samples. This sequence joins TRBV19 and TRBJ2-4; unclear D gene. Sequencing was done on a sample of whole blood. The CDR3 DNA sequence: TGTGCCAGTAGTATAGATCAAATTCGGCATGCCAAAAACATTCAGTACCTC. This gives the protein CASSIDQIRHAKNIQYL.